These 24 T cell receptor beta chains were all obtained from the same sample, sequenced in a study of monozygotic twins with inflammatory bowel disease. TCRdb reprocessed the 5' RACE reads, keeping one entry per CDR3 protein, no DNA. Its listing shows some 160,000 distinct CDR3 sequences. The material sequenced was blood. The receptors originated from a human donor with ulcerative colitis or Crohn's disease, or a healthy co-twin of an affected twin (not recorded which).

The gene calls are TRBV5-5 and TRBJ2-3; TCRdb's assignment of TRBD2 cannot be checked, as there is no DNA. There are 15 residues in the CDR3. Germline CDR1 and CDR2: SGHKS and YYEKEE (reference sequence). CDR3 in amino acids: CASSSLSGGADTQYF.

This rearrangement joins TRBV4-2 to TRBJ2-7; the TRBD2 assignment by TCRdb is unverifiable without DNA. The length of the CDR3 is 15 residues. The germline V gene has CDR1 LGHNA and CDR2 YNFKEQ. CDR3 loop: CASSQDAGGPYEQYF.

The chain uses TRBV28 and TRBJ2-3; as DNA is missing, the TRBD1 call by TCRdb cannot be tested. The germline V gene encodes CDR1 MDHEN and CDR2 SYDVKM. The CDR3 sequence is 16 residues long. The CDR3 sequence is CASSFLQGLGTDTQYF.

The chain links TRBV7-2 to TRBJ2-3. Germline V CDR1 and CDR2: SGHTA, FQGNSA. This CDR3 region has 13 residues. The CDR3 here is CATAWGGTDTQYF.

J is TRBJ1-1 and V is TRBV5-6. Germline V gene data show CDR1 as SGHDT and CDR2 as YYEEEE. This CDR3 is 13 amino acids long. CDR3 in amino acids: CASSVRGNTEAFF.

This chain connects TRBV5-1 to TRBJ1-1. The V gene's germline CDR1 is SGHRS and CDR2 YFSETQ. The CDR3 sequence is 15 residues long. The CDR3 spells CASSLDRGGITEAFF.

This chain joins TRBV10-3 and TRBJ1-5. In germline, CDR1 is ENHRY, CDR2 SYGVKD. The CDR3 has 13 amino acids. CDR3 amino acids: CAISGQGNQPQHF.

The chain has TRBV7-3 and TRBJ2-3; TCRdb indicates TRBD1, and absent DNA this call remains unverified. The CDR3 has 13 amino acids. Germline assignment: CDR1 SGHTA and CDR2 FQGTGA. CDR3: CASSPPGSGTQYF.

This chain links TRBV29-1 with TRBJ2-1; TCRdb picks TRBD2, but there is no DNA to check that call. The germline V gene has CDR1 SQVTM and CDR2 ANQGSEA. The CDR3 covers 12 residues. The CDR3 loop is CIGLAGGNEQFF.

The chain links TRBV5-5 to TRBJ1-1. The CDR3 has 15 amino acids. Per the germline V gene, CDR1 is SGHKS and CDR2 is YYEKEE (reference sequence). CDR3 residues: CASTLTGASSTEAFF.

The V call is TRBV27, the J call TRBJ1-6. The CDR3 is 15 amino acids. The V gene's germline CDR1 is MNHEY and CDR2 SMNVEV (reference sequence). The CDR3 protein is CASSIGKSYNSPLHF.

This sequence joins TRBV12-3 or TRBV12-4 and TRBJ2-1. The CDR3 is 15 residues long. CDR3 protein: CASNSAGGSYNEQFF.

J is TRBJ2-5 and V is TRBV4-1. CDR1 is MGHRA and CDR2 is YSYEKL in the germline V gene. The CDR3 runs 14 residues. The CDR3 protein is CASSQVQKPETQYF.

CDR3 sequence reads: CASSLLGQTGELFF. The genes are TRBV18 and TRBJ2-2; the TRBD1 assignment by TCRdb is unverifiable without DNA. This CDR3 spans 14 amino acids. The germline gives CDR1 KGHSH, CDR2 LQKENI.

This chain joins TRBV29-1 and TRBJ1-4; without DNA, the TCRdb call of TRBD1 cannot be checked. The germline V gene has CDR1 SQVTM and CDR2 ANQGSEA. This CDR3 has 13 residues. The CDR3 loop is CSVPDRELEKLFF.

The chain employs TRBV10-3 and TRBJ2-1. This CDR3 is 13 amino acids long. Germline V gene sequence: CDR1 ENHRY, CDR2 SYGVKD. The chain's CDR3 is CAIKVSGYNEQFF.

V and J are TRBV20-1 and TRBJ1-2; no DNA is available, so the TRBD1 call from TCRdb remains unchecked. The germline V gene has CDR1 DFQATT and CDR2 SNEGSKA (reference sequence). This CDR3 contains 15 residues. CDR3 loop: CSASPSGTGGYGYTF.

The chain uses TRBV5-1 and TRBJ2-1; TCRdb returns TRBD2, unconfirmable since there is no DNA. The CDR3 is 17 residues long. Per germline, CDR1 SGHRS and CDR2 YFSETQ. The CDR3 loop is CASSPEKRVHSYNEQFF.

The rearrangement joins TRBV7-2 to TRBJ2-7; TCRdb proposes TRBD2, but this gene call is untestable without DNA. Looked up from germline, CDR1 is SGHTA and CDR2 is FQGNSA. The CDR3 runs 16 residues. The CDR3 here is CASSLVGGRDSYEQYF.

The rearrangement joins TRBV18 to TRBJ1-1. From germline, CDR1 is KGHSH and CDR2 LQKENI. The CDR3 is 11 residues long. CDR3: CASSPGVEAFF.

The chain has TRBV4-1 and TRBJ1-1. This CDR3 contains 16 residues. Germline V lookup: CDR1 MGHRA, CDR2 YSYEKL. The CDR3 sequence: CASSQPMGRMNTEAFF.

The CDR3 reads CAISEGGTRSTYEQYF. The V call is TRBV10-3, the J call TRBJ2-7; TCRdb names TRBD2, which stays unverified in the absence of DNA. Germline-derived CDR1 and CDR2 are ENHRY and SYGVKD. This CDR3 region has 16 residues.

V is TRBV5-1 and J is TRBJ2-7; TCRdb gives TRBD1 as the D gene, but with no DNA this cannot be confirmed. The CDR3 consists of 14 residues. The germline gives CDR1 SGHRS, CDR2 YFSETQ. Here the CDR3 reads CASSGGQDLRKQYF. The full variable domain, rest sourced from reference TRBV5-1 and TRBJ2-7, is KAGVTQTPRYLIKTRGQQVTLSCSPISGHRSVSWYQQTPGQGLQFLFEYFSETQRNKGNFPGRFSGRQFSNSRSEMNVSTLELGDSALYLCASSGGQDLRKQYFGPGTRLTVT.

This chain uses TRBV6-6 with TRBJ1-4. Germline V gene sequence: CDR1 MNHNY, CDR2 SVGAGI (reference sequence). The CDR3 extends over 14 amino acids. The CDR3 region is CASSFIMTNEKLFF.